This record looks at one TCR beta chain sequence and its context. Primers: 60 Vbeta forward and 13 Jbeta reverse. Libraries were prepared by immunoSEQ multiplex PCR; TCRdb keeps only in-frame clonotypes and omits some of them. The top ten clones hold around 1% of a sample with some 110,000 clones, about 81% of them seen once. The data originate from a study of cytomegalovirus exposure and HLA in healthy donors. Germline assignment: CDR1 MNHEY and CDR2 SVGAGI. Trimming removed 10 bases from V and 1 base from J; junction bases left unmatched: 9. The length of the CDR3 is 14 residues. The source of this sequence is a woman between 25 and 40 years old in good health and CMV-seronegative. The rearrangement links TRBV6-5 to TRBJ1-1; TRBD1 matches 7 bases. Specimen: PBMCs. CDR3 sequence: CANFGGGRNTEAFF. CDR3 sequence (DNA): TGTGCCAACTTCGGAGGGGGCCGGAACACTGAAGCTTTCTTT.